A single sample gave rise to the 7 T cell receptor beta chains below, sequenced in a study of cytomegalovirus exposure and HLA in healthy donors. Researchers ran the PCR with 60 Vbeta and 13 Jbeta primers. Some clones are missing from TCRdb's copy, which holds only in-frame ones; the method was immunoSEQ multiplex PCR. The sample carries about 120,000 clones, approximately 80% recorded once. Sequenced: PBMCs. The source of these receptors is a woman between 18 and 29 years old in good health and CMV-seronegative.

The chain has TRBV11-1 and TRBJ1-5; 8 bases match TRBD1. Trimming cost V 3 bases and J 5 bases; bases outside gene matches: 9. The CDR3 sequence is 16 residues long. CDR1 SGHAT and CDR2 FQDESV come from the germline V gene (reference sequence). The CDR3 loop reads CASSFPTDRGDQPQHF. CDR3 bases: TGTGCCAGCAGCTTCCCAACAGACAGGGGTGATCAGCCCCAGCATTTT. Full variable domain (missing parts from reference TRBV11-1 and TRBJ1-5): EAEVAQSPRYKITEKSQAVAFWCDPISGHATLYWYRQILGQGPELLVQFQDESVVDDSQLPKDRFSAERLKGVDSTLKIQPAELGDSAMYLCASSFPTDRGDQPQHFGDGTRLSIL.

In this sample, this clone turned up a few times. CDR3 DNA: TGTGCCAGCCATCGCGGACAGGCACAGACTGAAGCTTTCTTT. Its translation: CASHRGQAQTEAFF. V is TRBV19 and J is TRBJ1-1; the match to TRBD1 covers 7 bases. Germline V CDR1 and CDR2: LNHDA, SQIVND (reference sequence). This CDR3 has 14 amino acids. V trimming: 9 bases; J trimming: 5 bases; junction bases outside the gene matches: 12.

The V call is TRBV9, the J call TRBJ2-2, with D perhaps TRBD2 (5 bases). Germline CDR1 reads SGDLS; CDR2 reads YYNGEE. Trimming took off 3 bases at V and 0 bases at J, with 9 bases between the two ends. This CDR3 is built from 15 residues. The CDR3 here is CASSAGVPNTGELFF. The CDR3, as DNA: TGTGCCAGCAGCGCCGGGGTTCCGAACACCGGGGAGCTGTTTTTT.

J is TRBJ2-5 and V is TRBV5-1, with D possibly TRBD1 on 6 matching bases. CDR3 length: 13 amino acids. Looked up from germline, CDR1 is SGHRS and CDR2 is YFSETQ. Trimming left V 7 bases short and J 5 bases short, with 15 bases between. The CDR3 sequence: CASGGQPGETQYF. The CDR3 DNA reads TGCGCCAGCGGCGGACAGCCGGGGGAGACCCAGTACTTC.

This chain joins TRBV7-2 and TRBJ2-3; TRBD2 matches 8 bases. Germline trimming cut 1 base from V and 3 bases from J; bases unmatched to any gene: 3. CDR3 size: 15 residues. Per the germline V gene, CDR1 is SGHTA and CDR2 is FQGNSA. For the CDR3, the DNA is TGTGCCAGCAGCTTAGACGGGAGGGTGACAGATACGCAGTATTTT. Protein: CASSLDGRVTDTQYF.

The genes are TRBV5-1 and TRBJ2-1; 11 bases agree with TRBD2. Losses at the gene ends were 2 bases for V and 8 bases for J; bases not matched to a gene: 9. From germline, CDR1 is SGHRS and CDR2 YFSETQ. The CDR3 totals 16 residues. CDR3 coding DNA: TGCGCCAGCAGCTTTACTAGCGGGAGTCGTATGTATGAGCAGTTCTTC. The encoded protein is CASSFTSGSRMYEQFF.

J is TRBJ2-2 and V is TRBV7-8, with 9 nucleotides matching TRBD1. CDR1 is SGHVS and CDR2 is FQNEAQ in the germline V gene. V was pared by 5 bases and J by 6 bases, with 7 bases of the junction left unmatched. CDR3 length equals 15 residues. The CDR3 region has the DNA TGTGCCAGCAGCAACCGGGACAGGGTGGCCGGGGAGCTGTTTTTT. This sequence encodes CASSNRDRVAGELFF.